Below, one T cell receptor beta chain is given with its context. The sample providers were healthy Caucasian people from Russia, aged roughly 6 to 90. Each sample used at least 7 million PBMCs. The sample comes from a study of blood T cells in healthy people across ages. CDR3 length: 14 amino acids. Germline CDR1 SNHLY, CDR2 FYNNEI. V was trimmed by 0 bases and J by 6 bases, leaving 10 bases between them. Alongside a J-beta primer mix, a sample-barcoded 5' primer served in a second PCR lasting 7 to 11 cycles. TCRdb processed the 5' RACE reads anew with MiXCR; each CDR3 protein has one entry. The sample yields some 1,000,000 distinct CDR3 sequences, approximately 25% seen once. This same sample was also taken into another study, of T cells of mothers and their children. According to that study: Samples were obtained from a few healthy Caucasian mothers and their six children.

This chain connects TRBV2 to TRBJ2-3; D gene ambiguous. Source material: blood. This TCR came from a girl aged 2 to 10 in good health. CDR3 sequence: CASSEAGNGDTQYF. DNA for the CDR3: TGTGCCAGCAGTGAAGCGGGGAACGGGGATACGCAGTATTTT.